This T cell receptor beta chain came from a study of shared clonotypes between healthy human individuals. Whole-study results and caveats: Clonotypes that were shared across several donors made up roughly 5% of naive CD4 clonotypes.

Every subset had its genomic DNA shared out evenly among several immunoSEQ plates. As originally analysed: ImmunoSEQ output held junction-only sequences without quality scores, so filtering differed. Produced via immunoSEQ multiplex PCR; TCRdb's table is partial and in-frame only. The DNA was the basis for D and trimming; V, J and clone size are from that table. The table has 2 million to 2.5 million clones, 85% to 95% seen once. A note on this clone: The antigen remains unidentified.

The CDR3 contains 14 residues. The V gene lost 6 bases and the J gene lost 7 bases, with 18 bases spanning the gap. The germline CDR1 and CDR2 sequences are MNHNS and SASEGT. The receptor was derived from a man between 18 and 35 years old in good health. The specimen was naive CD4+ T cells sorted from blood. Subset here: CD45RA+ positively selected. The chain combines TRBV6-1 with TRBJ2-5; no clear D gene. Here the CDR3 DNA reads TGTGCCAGCAGAGCTGGGAATAAGGATGGGACCCAGTACTTC. This codes for CASRAGNKDGTQYF.